This T cell receptor (beta chain) was found in a study of radiation and T cells in renal cell carcinoma. This clone was seen a single time. The antigen is unknown. The CDR3 is 15 amino acids. The V gene lost 9 bases and the J gene lost 5 bases, with 22 bases spanning the gap. Germline CDR1 MRHNA, CDR2 SNTAGT. Findings of the study overall: Baseline intratumoral clonotype presence is unknown without pretreatment biopsies. In blood, top tumor clones expanded by 2 weeks, shrinking by 4.

Time point reported: blood 2 weeks post-SBRT. Treatment indicated: 15 Gy SBRT to primary tumor, nephrectomy 4 weeks later. Serial blood draws occurred at baseline and 2 and 4 weeks post-SBRT. The patient's renal cell carcinoma had clear cell pathology. Profiling relied on immunoSEQ multiplex PCR, and the TCRdb table lists in-frame clones only, not all of them. The sample shows roughly 150,000 clones, approximately 90% of them seen only once. The TCR sequence derives from a woman in her forties or fifties with renal cell carcinoma. The sample was blood, taken from a patient whose treatment included radiotherapy and nephrectomy. The rearrangement uses TRBV6-4 and TRBJ2-5; TRBD2 is a possible D gene (5 bases). CDR3 protein: CAREGFTKSVETQYF. DNA of the CDR3: TGTGCCAGAGAGGGTTTTACAAAGAGTGTGGAGACCCAGTACTTC.